Reported below is one T cell receptor (beta chain). What it binds is not known. This record belongs to a study of T cell responses to AZD1222 COVID-19 vaccine. Repertoires were generated with immunoSEQ multiplex PCR, while TCRdb's copy carries only in-frame clones and drops some. The table lists around 180,000 clones, about nine tenths of them singletons. CDR3 size: 17 residues. Germline assignment: CDR1 KGHSH and CDR2 LQKENI. V lost 1 base and J lost 4, with 20 bases in between. Study-wide findings and caveats: Clonal diversity was possibly underestimated; the donors were predominantly white British and more often female. Spike-specific TCR breadth and depth went up after people got two AZD1222 doses. Only a handful of AZD1222 recipients were seropositive at baseline. Nearly half of the spike-specific TCRs reportedly recognize variant regions that carry no mutations.

The J gene is TRBJ2-7, the V gene TRBV18; D perhaps matches TRBD1 (6 bases). The receptor's source is an adult in good health. The specimen was peripheral blood, collected on day 0 of MenACWY control vaccination. Here the CDR3 reads CASSPQSSRAGEYEQYF. DNA of the CDR3: TGTGCCAGCTCACCACAATCATCGCGGGCAGGGGAATACGAGCAGTACTTC.